This TCR beta chain comes out of a study of T cells after posttransplantation cyclophosphamide. General study findings and limits: TRB overlap between skin or GI tissue T cells and blood was limited. Recipient CMV seropositivity and CMV reactivation strongly tracked TRB clonality. Later blood repertoires were often dominated by clones from the donor CD8+ memory compartment.

TCRdb's table, derived via immunoSEQ multiplex PCR, lists solely in-frame clones and lacks some. This repertoire lists about 36,000 clones without singletons; around 1.2% sits in the top ten. The related graft donor's blood sample was taken on the day of bone marrow donation. Details on this clone: The antigen remains unidentified.

The TCR was taken from a girl aged 5 to 17 in good health, CMV-negative, and a related stem cell transplant donor. Material: PBMCs.

The CDR3 loop reads CAYRDSNYEQYF. The CDR3 nucleotides are TGTGCCTACCGGGACAGTAACTACGAGCAGTACTTC. The chain recombines TRBV30 with TRBJ2-7; 7 bases are a match to TRBD1. Per germline, CDR1 GTSNPN and CDR2 SVGIG (reference sequence). This CDR3 is built from 12 residues. The V and J ends lost 7 bases and 3 bases, in that order; junction bases with no gene match: 6.